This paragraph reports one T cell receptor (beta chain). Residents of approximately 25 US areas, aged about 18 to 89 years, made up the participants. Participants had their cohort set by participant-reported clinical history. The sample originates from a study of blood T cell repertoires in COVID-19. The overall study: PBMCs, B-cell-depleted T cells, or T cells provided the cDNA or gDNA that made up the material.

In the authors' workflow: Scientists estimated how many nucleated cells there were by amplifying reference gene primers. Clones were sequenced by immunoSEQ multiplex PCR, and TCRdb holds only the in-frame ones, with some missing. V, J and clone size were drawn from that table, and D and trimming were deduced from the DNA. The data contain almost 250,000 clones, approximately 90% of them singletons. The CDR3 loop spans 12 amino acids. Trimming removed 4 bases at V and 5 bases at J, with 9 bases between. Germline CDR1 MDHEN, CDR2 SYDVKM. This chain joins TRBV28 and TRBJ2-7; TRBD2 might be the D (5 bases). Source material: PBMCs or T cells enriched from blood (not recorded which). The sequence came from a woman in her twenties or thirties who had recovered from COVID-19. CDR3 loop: CASSSGIHEQYF. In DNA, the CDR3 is TGTGCCAGCAGTTCGGGGATCCACGAGCAGTACTTC.